This T cell receptor beta chain was sequenced in a study of blood T cell repertoires in COVID-19. Looking at the study overall: Samples of COVID-19 (acute and convalescent) were obtained from the United States, Italy and Spain. From T cells, B-cell-depleted T cells, or PBMCs came the material, which was cDNA or gDNA.

The junction had 6 bases not matched to a gene; V was cut back by 6 bases and J by 4 bases. Germline lookup yields CDR1 MNHEY and CDR2 SMNVEV (reference sequence). This CDR3 has 16 amino acids. TCRdb's copy holds only in-frame clones and misses some; the assay was immunoSEQ multiplex PCR. The sample includes 200,000 to 300,000 clones, more than 75% of them seen just once. The chain couples TRBV27 to TRBJ2-1; 13 nucleotides agree with TRBD2. The specimen sequenced was PBMCs or T cells enriched from blood (not recorded which). This TCR was recovered from a woman between 35 and 50 years old with acute COVID-19. In DNA, the CDR3 is TGTGCCAGCAGCGGACTAGCGGGAGTGGGATACAATGAGCAGTTCTTC. Translation: CASSGLAGVGYNEQFF.